This TCR beta chain was recovered during a study of T cell responses to AZD1222 COVID-19 vaccine. Some clones are missing from TCRdb's copy, which holds only in-frame ones; the method was immunoSEQ multiplex PCR. The data show fewer than 150,000 clones, about nine tenths seen once. The CDR3 spans 14 residues. V lost 4 bases, J lost 2 bases, and 11 bases lay in between. From germline, CDR1 is SGHNT and CDR2 YENEEA. This TCR was sampled from an adult in good health. Sequencing was performed on peripheral blood, taken on day 0 of AZD1222 vaccination. The rearrangement uses TRBV11-3 and TRBJ1-1; TRBD1 might be the D (5 bases). The CDR3 DNA reads TGTGCCAGCAGCTCAGGGACGGGAAACACTGAAGCTTTCTTT. This sequence encodes CASSSGTGNTEAFF.